This T cell receptor (beta chain) emerged from a study of blood T cells in healthy people across ages (dated by TCRdb to about 2015). Context from the whole study: In model experiments, roughly one uniquely barcoded TCR beta cDNA molecule per two T cells was captured by template switching. Donors of different ages were randomly distributed across sequencing lanes to avoid experimental bias. The donors were split into four age groups: young (average around 17 years), middle-aged (39), aged (approximately 59) and long-lived (under 90). Two additional independent replicas of 1 million unique cDNA reads from the same blood draw were analyzed for two donors (one aged 18 to 30 and one aged 80 or older). The study measured age-related changes in TCR beta repertoire diversity using deep sequencing normalized with unique cDNA molecular identifiers.

Results and caveats for the whole study, not just this receptor: Estimates of total diversity from one million sequenced T cells were regarded as lower bounds and underestimates. Compared with the aged group, the long-lived group had more naive CD4+ T cells, fewer expanded clones and increased TCR diversity, a pattern suggesting age selection. Bulk unsorted PBMC profiling prevented conclusive comparison of naive and antigen-experienced compartments. The percentage of naive T cells measured by flow cytometry correlated strongly with observed TCR beta diversity. Donor CMV infection status was unknown, potentially confounding age-related changes in expanded clonotypes. As age increased, observed TCR beta diversity per million T cells dropped in a roughly linear way, and a significant reduction was already evident by age about 40.

V is pared back by 1 base and J by 10 bases, with 11 bases lying between the germline termini. Looking up the germline V gene yields CDR1 SGDLS and CDR2 YYNGEE. The CDR3 starts with the cysteine, ends with the phenylalanine, and has 12 residues. The only DNA kept is the CDR3, 36 bases in frame from the first base. The donors were roughly 40 Caucasian individuals from Russia, aged roughly 6 to 100 years, who were systemically healthy. Around 9.8 milliliters of peripheral blood were collected from each donor into EDTA-treated Vacutainer tubes. Ficoll-Paque density-gradient centrifugation was used to isolate PBMCs, with at least 7 million obtained per sample. Total RNA, at least 6 micrograms per sample, was extracted from PBMCs with Trizol reagent. For every donor, flow cytometry on a PBMC aliquot measured the percentage of naive CD45RAhigh/CD27high T cells. Worth noting for this clonotype: Its antigen is not yet known. No base-level quality is on record; no much larger clone is a single base apart.

Libraries were constructed by 5' RACE. The instrument given in TCRdb is Illumina HiSeq 2500. A second PCR of about 6 to 11 cycles was run with a J-beta primer mix and a sample-barcoded 5' primer. A template-switch 5' adaptor carrying 12 random nucleotides introduced a unique molecular identifier onto each TCR beta cDNA molecule. Each sample yielded at least 2.5 million CDR3-containing paired-end reads. First-strand cDNA synthesis was performed from all RNA using the Mint cDNA synthesis kit, with priming by a TRBC-specific oligonucleotide. Following uracil-DNA glycosylase treatment, a first 18-cycle PCR with universal primers M1SS and BC2_uni_R was performed on all cDNA. In the paper's pipeline: For normalization, 1 million high-quality reads, each with a distinct molecular identifier, were randomly selected from each sample. Reads with shared molecular identifiers were discarded instead of being binned into consensus sequences. MiTCR, set to a Q25 quality threshold and the strictest error-elimination algorithm, was used for CDR3 identification, clonotype clustering and error correction. A nonparametric unseen species model with Euler transformation was used to estimate lower-bound total TCR beta diversity. Through fastp at Q25 and MiXCR, TCRdb rebuilt clones from the public reads, retaining in-frame beta chains. Duplicate CDR3 protein sequences are folded into a single record with the most common DNA and genes. TCRdb's processing, not the authors', yielded these V and J calls. This sample gives about 700,000 distinct CDR3 sequences in total; approximately 30% of them show up just once. The ten most abundant clones make up 15% of the sample.

Sequenced material: blood. The receptor was isolated from a woman older than 75 in good health. Donor details come from another sample of the same person, matched by shared clones. The sequence is built from TRBV9 and TRBJ1-1; no D segment can be confidently identified. The sequenced DNA: TGTGCCAGCAGCGTACTTGAGGGTGGAGCTTTCTTT. The encoded protein is CASSVLEGGAFF.